These T cell receptor beta chains were read from a single sample in a study of T cells in Graves' hyperthyroidism and ophthalmopathy. TCRdb reprocessed the multiplex PCR reads with MiXCR, giving one entry per CDR3 protein. Here the sample spans about 840,000 distinct CDR3 sequences, 35% to 40% being singletons. The sample taken for sequencing was blood. Receptors originate from a man aged 18-30 years with Graves' hyperthyroidism. Both conserved end residues are part of each CDR3. Fields, in order: V gene, D gene, J gene, clone size, CDR3 protein, CDR3 DNA. A D gene is named only where the DNA matches it firmly. The size entry is marked missing in some rows and otherwise reads once, few, many or a size class.

>TRBV20-1|-|TRBJ2-7|many
CSAPIGGGEQYF
TGCAGTGCCCCCATCGGGGGAGGCGAGCAGTACTTC
>TRBV5-4|TRBD1|TRBJ2-7|-
CASSGDRKTREQYF
TGTGCCAGCAGCGGGGACAGGAAAACCCGCGAGCAGTACTTC
>TRBV2|TRBD2|TRBJ2-1|-
CASSAHSGRKEYEQFF
TGTGCCAGCAGTGCACACAGCGGGAGGAAGGAGTATGAGCAGTTCTTC
>TRBV9|TRBD1|TRBJ1-4|-
CASSVHGTGGFNEKLFF
TGTGCCAGCAGCGTACACGGGACAGGGGGCTTCAATGAAAAACTGTTTTTT
>TRBV24-1|-|TRBJ2-5|many
CATSGETQYF
TGTGCCACCAGCGGCGAGACCCAGTACTTC
>TRBV5-1|TRBD1|TRBJ2-5|-
CASRVAGGGETQYF
TGCGCCAGCAGAGTTGCAGGGGGCGGAGAGACCCAGTACTTC
>TRBV10-1|-|TRBJ1-1|many
CASSALQGGEAFF
TGCGCCAGCAGCGCCTTACAGGGAGGTGAAGCTTTCTTT
>TRBV5-1|-|TRBJ2-6|few
CASSLLGRRSGANVLTF
TGCGCCAGCAGCTTGTTAGGGCGGCGCTCTGGGGCCAACGTCCTGACTTTC
>TRBV10-2|-|TRBJ1-5|-
CASSDEGPVDQPQHF
TGCGCCAGCAGTGATGAAGGGCCGGTCGATCAGCCCCAGCATTTT
>TRBV4-1|TRBD1|TRBJ2-5|-
CASSRGTGLQETQYF
TGCGCCAGCAGCCGCGGGACAGGGCTTCAAGAGACCCAGTACTTC
>TRBV12-3/TRBV12-4|-|TRBJ2-5|few
CASSFPRSRETQYF
TGTGCCAGCAGTTTCCCCAGGTCGCGGGAGACCCAGTACTTC
>TRBV28|TRBD1|TRBJ2-5|few
CASSLWDTGVETQYF
TGTGCCAGCAGTTTATGGGATACAGGGGTAGAGACCCAGTACTTC
>TRBV14|TRBD1|TRBJ1-2|-
CASSTGTGGYDYTF
TGTGCCAGCAGCACCGGGACAGGGGGGTACGACTACACCTTC
>TRBV20-1|-|TRBJ2-5|-
CSIRTDMQETQYF
TGCAGTATTAGGACAGACATGCAAGAGACCCAGTACTTC
>TRBV12-3/TRBV12-4|-|TRBJ1-5|-
CASSWAGQPQHF
TGTGCCAGCAGCTGGGCGGGGCAGCCCCAGCATTTT
>TRBV20-1|-|TRBJ1-4|many
CSARSLNEKLFF
TGCAGTGCTAGGAGTCTTAATGAAAAACTGTTTTTT
>TRBV7-6|-|TRBJ2-7|few
CASSTGGADRGSSFDEQYF
TGTGCCAGCAGCACCGGGGGGGCAGACAGGGGCTCTTCTTTCGACGAGCAGTACTTC
>TRBV5-1|-|TRBJ2-2|-
CASSTDFANTGELFF
TGCGCCAGCAGCACTGACTTTGCGAACACCGGGGAGCTGTTTTTT
>TRBV7-8|-|TRBJ1-4|many
CASSFRENEKLFF
TGTGCCAGCAGCTTCCGAGAGAATGAAAAACTGTTTTTT
>TRBV6-5|-|TRBJ2-5|few
CASSYSEGGETQYF
TGTGCCAGCAGTTACTCGGAAGGGGGAGAGACCCAGTACTTC
>TRBV20-1|TRBD1|TRBJ1-1|many
CSARGDSETEAFF
TGCAGTGCTAGAGGGGACAGCGAGACTGAAGCTTTCTTT
>TRBV25-1|-|TRBJ1-5|-
CASSETGVNQPQHF
TGTGCCAGCAGTGAGACTGGGGTAAATCAGCCCCAGCATTTT
>TRBV15|TRBD1|TRBJ1-1|many
CATTPRTGLMAEAFF
TGTGCCACCACCCCAAGGACAGGATTAATGGCTGAAGCTTTCTTT
>TRBV5-5|-|TRBJ1-4|few
CASSLTFGVNEKLFF
-
>TRBV25-1|-|TRBJ2-5|many
CASSEGTTLAGTQYF
TGTGCCAGCAGTGAGGGGACGACCTTGGCGGGGACCCAGTACTTC
>TRBV10-3|TRBD1|TRBJ2-7|many
CAISEQGVAYEQYF
TGTGCCATCAGTGAGCAGGGGGTTGCCTACGAGCAGTACTTC
>TRBV7-2|-|TRBJ2-5|few
CASSFYGMTETQYF
TGTGCCAGCAGTTTTTACGGAATGACAGAGACCCAGTACTTC
>TRBV7-9|-|TRBJ2-2|-
CASPLIGGTNTGELFF
TGTGCCAGCCCTCTAATCGGCGGGACGAACACCGGGGAGCTGTTTTTT
>TRBV6-5|TRBD1|TRBJ2-7|-
CASSYSRTGHEQYF
TGTGCCAGCAGTTACTCTAGGACAGGGCACGAGCAGTACTTC
>TRBV10-3|-|TRBJ2-7|-
CASSETRDWGSYEQYF
TGTGCCAGCAGCGAAACTCGGGACTGGGGTTCCTACGAGCAGTACTTC
>TRBV12-3/TRBV12-4|TRBD1|TRBJ1-5|-
CASSRTGDGNQPQHF
TGTGCCAGCAGTAGGACAGGGGATGGCAATCAGCCCCAGCATTTT
>TRBV10-3|-|TRBJ1-5|-
CAISARDGNQPQHF
TGTGCCATCAGTGCTAGGGACGGCAATCAGCCCCAGCATTTT
>TRBV25-1|TRBD1|TRBJ1-1|-
CARDRGQRNTEAFF
TGTGCTAGAGATCGGGGACAGCGGAACACTGAAGCTTTCTTT
>TRBV20-1|TRBD1|TRBJ1-2|-
CSAREQGANYGYTF
TGCAGTGCTAGAGAGCAGGGGGCTAACTATGGCTACACCTTC
>TRBV19|-|TRBJ1-1|-
CASIGQTNTEAFF
TGTGCCAGTATCGGACAGACGAACACTGAAGCTTTCTTT
>TRBV12-3/TRBV12-4|-|TRBJ1-2|-
CASSLALAYGYTF
TGTGCCAGCAGTTTGGCCCTAGCCTATGGCTACACCTTC
>TRBV7-2|-|TRBJ2-5|-
CASSLTASGVGETQYF
TGTGCCAGCAGCTTGACCGCTTCGGGGGTAGGGGAGACCCAGTACTTC
>TRBV5-4|TRBD1|TRBJ2-7|-
CASSVTGQDYEQYF
TGTGCCAGCAGCGTGACGGGACAGGACTACGAGCAGTACTTC
>TRBV9|TRBD1|TRBJ1-6|-
CASSSGTGPNSPLHF
TGTGCCAGCAGTTCCGGGACAGGTCCTAATTCACCCCTCCACTTT
>TRBV19|-|TRBJ1-2|-
CASSYVNYGYTF
TGTGCCAGCAGCTACGTGAACTATGGCTACACCTTC
>TRBV2|-|TRBJ2-2|-
CASSVRRELFF
TGTGCCAGCAGTGTTCGGCGGGAGCTGTTTTTT
>TRBV29-1|TRBD2|TRBJ2-7|many
CSVEDGGRGEQYF
TGCAGCGTTGAAGATGGGGGGAGGGGCGAGCAGTACTTC
>TRBV10-2|TRBD2|TRBJ2-7|once
CASSGGGGYTYEQYF
TGCGCCAGCAGCGGGGGGGGCGGATACACCTACGAGCAGTACTTC
>TRBV4-1|-|TRBJ2-7|-
CASSREPFDEQYF
TGCGCCAGCAGCCGAGAGCCCTTCGACGAGCAGTACTTC
>TRBV29-1|TRBD2|TRBJ2-7|-
CSVVGRDGSEQYF
TGCAGCGTTGTAGGGAGGGATGGCTCCGAGCAGTACTTC
>TRBV9|-|TRBJ2-3|once
CASSVARTQDTQYF
TGTGCCAGCAGCGTAGCTAGGACACAAGATACGCAGTATTTT
>TRBV7-9|-|TRBJ2-7|many
CASRRTAPGHEQYF
TGTGCCAGCAGGCGAACCGCGCCGGGCCACGAGCAGTACTTC
>TRBV7-2|-|TRBJ1-3|-
CASSLDPSSGNTIYF
TGTGCCAGCAGCTTAGATCCTAGCTCTGGAAACACCATATATTTT
>TRBV12-3/TRBV12-4|-|TRBJ1-1|-
CASSFEGSSEAFF
TGTGCCAGCAGTTTCGAAGGAAGCAGTGAAGCTTTCTTT
>TRBV12-3/TRBV12-4|-|TRBJ1-3|-
CASTQGGGRNTIYF
TGTGCCAGCACCCAGGGAGGGGGTCGAAACACCATATATTTT
>TRBV4-1|-|TRBJ1-1|-
CASSQASGANGAFF
TGCGCCAGCAGCCAGGCGTCGGGAGCAAACGGAGCTTTCTTT
>TRBV12-3/TRBV12-4|TRBD1|TRBJ1-3|-
CASNSLQGNTIYF
TGTGCCAGCAACTCCTTACAGGGGAACACCATATATTTT
>TRBV9|-|TRBJ1-3|-
CASKGRTSGNTIYF
TGTGCCAGCAAAGGAAGGACAAGTGGAAACACCATATATTTT